The next 32 T cell receptor beta chains were all read from a single sample in a study of T-cell memory formation after mild COVID-19. TCRdb re-called the 5' RACE reads with MiXCR, one entry per CDR3 protein. The sample carries tens of thousands of distinct CDR3 sequences, less than 7.5% recorded once. Specimen: PBMCs or a T cell subset sorted from them (not recorded which). The receptors were sampled from a man aged 18 to 29 who had mild COVID-19 (a few samples of this study predate the infection). Cell type and time point are not known.

This clonotype was counted between two and nine times. The genes are TRBV3-1 and TRBJ1-6; a weak D match, TRBD1 (6 bases). V dropped 1 base and J dropped 13 bases, with 14 bases sitting between them. There are 14 residues in the CDR3. Germline V gene sequence: CDR1 LGHDT, CDR2 YNNKEL (reference sequence). CDR3 DNA sequence: TGTGCCAGCAGCCAAGTTCCAGGGGCCAGCCCCCTCCACTTT. Translated, it gives CASSQVPGASPLHF. Using reference TRBV3-1 and TRBJ1-6 for the parts outside the CDR3, the full variable domain is DTAVSQTPKYLVTQMGNDKSIKCEQNLGHDTMYWYKQDSKKFLKIMFSYNNKELIINETVPNRFSPKSPDKAHLNLHINSLELGDSAVYFCASSQVPGASPLHFGNGTRLTVT.

This clonotype is labeled as medium-sized. This sequence joins TRBV4-3 and TRBJ2-1; D might be TRBD2 (5 bases). The CDR3 loop spans 13 amino acids. The germline V gene has CDR1 LGHNA and CDR2 YSLEER. V dropped 1 base and J dropped 9 bases, with 10 bases sitting between them. The CDR3, as DNA: TGCGCCAGCAGCCAAGGGCGGGCACGTGAGCAGTTCTTC. This sequence encodes CASSQGRAREQFF.

This clonotype was seen many times. The gene calls are TRBV7-9 and TRBJ2-7, with D unclear. Per germline, CDR1 SEHNR and CDR2 FQNEAQ (reference sequence). The CDR3 length is 12 residues. V was pared by 5 bases and J by 2 bases, with 7 bases between. CDR3 nucleotide sequence: TGTGCCAGCAGCCATTCACCCTACGAGCAGTACGTC. It encodes CASSHSPYEQYV.

This clonotype appeared many times. The chain has TRBV29-1 and TRBJ2-4; 12 nucleotides agree with TRBD2. The J segment lost 2 bases and the V segment lost 6 bases, leaving 5 bases of the junction unmatched. The CDR3 loop spans 15 amino acids. In germline, CDR1 is SQVTM, CDR2 ANQGSEA. CDR3 region: CSVQGLAGSKNIQYF. DNA for the CDR3: TGCAGCGTGCAAGGACTAGCGGGGTCCAAAAACATTCAGTACTTC.

This clonotype has more than one count but fewer than ten. The chain couples TRBV6-1 to TRBJ2-7; D may be TRBD1 (6 bases). Germline loops: CDR1 MNHNS, CDR2 SASEGT. The CDR3 is made up of 12 amino acids. The ends were cut back, 4 bases at V and 10 bases at J, with 14 bases in the middle. The chain's CDR3 is CASSGGQGHQYV. The CDR3 nucleotides read TGTGCCAGCAGTGGGGGGCAGGGACACCAGTACGTC.

This chain links TRBV6-5 with TRBJ1-2; maybe TRBD1 (5 bases). The CDR3 runs 14 residues. The germline V gene has CDR1 MNHEY and CDR2 SVGAGI. The V end lost 6 bases, the J end lost 1 base, and 12 bases lay between the germline ends. The CDR3, as DNA: TGTGCCAGCAGGCCTAACAGGAGTAACTATGGCTACACCTTC. Translated: CASRPNRSNYGYTF.

The chain links TRBV6-2 or TRBV6-3 to TRBJ2-5; perhaps D is TRBD1 or TRBD2 (6 bases each). The germline V and J ends were trimmed by 6 bases and 2 bases, with 13 bases remaining between them. CDR3 length: 14 residues. Germline assignment: CDR1 MNHEY and CDR2 SVGEGT. The CDR3 coding sequence is TGTGCCAGCAGGCCGACAGGAGGGCAAGAGACCCAGTACTTC. It is translated as CASRPTGGQETQYF.

This clonotype turned up a few times. J is TRBJ2-1 and V is TRBV5-1, with D perhaps matching TRBD1 (5 bases). Germline V CDR1 and CDR2: SGHRS, YFSETQ. Trimming took 0 bases from V and 14 from J, leaving 18 bases between them. The CDR3 covers 14 residues. The CDR3 protein is CASSLGQLNALKFF. CDR3 nucleotides: TGCGCCAGCAGCTTGGGACAGCTAAACGCTCTGAAGTTCTTC.

V usage is TRBV9 and J usage is TRBJ2-1; 7 bases are a match to TRBD2. From germline, CDR1 is SGDLS and CDR2 YYNGEE. The CDR3 covers 15 residues. Losses at the gene ends were 4 bases for V and 7 bases for J; bases not matched to a gene: 11. The CDR3, as DNA: TGTGCCAGCAGCCTAAGCGGGGTCGGTCGGAATGAGCAGTTCTTC. It translates to CASSLSGVGRNEQFF.

This clonotype was counted at least ten times. The V gene is TRBV7-9, the J gene TRBJ2-5, with D unresolved. Trimming took off 5 bases at V and 2 bases at J, with 6 bases between the two ends. CDR1 is SEHNR and CDR2 is FQNEAQ in the germline V gene (reference sequence). This CDR3 has 12 amino acids. The CDR3 protein is CASSPLQETQYF. The CDR3 DNA is TGTGCCAGCAGCCCCTTACAAGAGACCCAGTACTTC.

This clonotype showed up just a few times. DNA of the CDR3: TGTGCCAGCAGTTTAGAGGCTCAGGGCCACGAGGGGCCTGGGGCCAACGTCCTGACTTTC. This encodes CASSLEAQGHEGPGANVLTF. The chain carries TRBV12-3 or TRBV12-4 and TRBJ2-6; tentatively, D is TRBD1 or TRBD2 (5 bases each). Trimming took 1 base from V and 2 from J, leaving 21 bases between them. This CDR3 is 20 amino acids long.

This clonotype turned up a few times. V gene TRBV27 combines with J gene TRBJ2-7; D assignment may be TRBD1 or TRBD2 (5 bases each). With 6 bases removed from V and 0 bases from J, the gap between germline ends came to 9 bases. Germline loops: CDR1 MNHEY, CDR2 SMNVEV (reference sequence). The CDR3 is 13 residues long. Here the CDR3 reads CASSWGTSYEQYF. CDR3 DNA: TGTGCCAGCAGCTGGGGGACCTCCTACGAGCAGTACTTC.

This clonotype was counted between two and nine times. The J gene is TRBJ2-1, the V gene TRBV7-2, with 9 bases matching TRBD2. V gave up 5 bases and J gave up 9 bases; unmatched junction bases: 8. CDR1 is SGHTA and CDR2 is FQGNSA in the germline V gene. The length of the CDR3 is 14 residues. CDR3 amino acids: CASSASGAVVEQFF. For the CDR3, the DNA is TGTGCCAGCAGCGCTAGCGGGGCGGTAGTTGAGCAGTTCTTC.

There are a few counts of this clonotype. The gene calls are TRBV18 and TRBJ2-3; 8 bases align to TRBD1. With V trimmed by 0 bases and J by 2 bases, 4 bases remained unmatched. CDR3 length: 16 amino acids. Germline loops: CDR1 KGHSH, CDR2 LQKENI. CDR3 sequence (DNA): TGTGCCAGCTCACCACCGGGACAGGCCGACACAGATACGCAGTATTTT. It translates to CASSPPGQADTDTQYF.

This clonotype has a handful of counts. V usage is TRBV29-1 and J usage is TRBJ1-2; D is unclear. Germline V CDR1 and CDR2: SQVTM, ANQGSEA. The CDR3 contains 12 residues. V lost 3 bases, J lost 5 bases, and 10 bases lay in between. CDR3 in amino acids: CSVDFAEYGYTF. As DNA, the CDR3 is TGCAGCGTTGACTTTGCAGAATATGGCTACACCTTC.

This clonotype was seen many times. V gene TRBV5-1 combines with J gene TRBJ2-3; 8 nucleotides align to TRBD2. The CDR3 is 13 amino acids. Germline assignment: CDR1 SGHRS and CDR2 YFSETQ. V lost 2 bases, J lost 6 bases, and 2 bases stayed unmatched. The DNA for the CDR3 is TGCGCCAGCAGCTTTAGCGGGACGGATACGCAGTATTTT. This encodes CASSFSGTDTQYF.

This chain links TRBV7-2 with TRBJ2-7, with TRBD2 as a possible D gene (6 bases). Trimming shortened V by 1 base and J by 3 bases, and 10 bases separated the two germline ends. Germline V gene lookup returns CDR1 SGHTA and CDR2 FQGNSA. The CDR3 consists of 14 residues. The CDR3 region has the DNA TGTGCCAGCAGCTTAGGTCTAGCGTTCTACGAGCAGTACTTC. Translation gives CASSLGLAFYEQYF.

This clonotype was observed many times. The chain is built from TRBV4-3 and TRBJ2-3; no reliable D call. Trimming shortened V by 0 bases and J by 6 bases, and 7 bases separated the two germline ends. The germline V gene encodes CDR1 LGHNA and CDR2 YSLEER. CDR3 size: 13 residues. The CDR3 DNA is TGCGCCAGCAGCCAAGAGGGTTGGGATACGCAGTATTTT. It codes for CASSQEGWDTQYF.

This clonotype was seen ten or more times. The chain is built from TRBV4-3 and TRBJ2-1; D is ambiguous. Between the trimmed V and J ends, which lost 3 bases and 1 base, there was a span of 4 bases. Germline CDR1 and CDR2: LGHNA and YSLEER. The CDR3 contains 13 residues. CDR3 DNA: TGCGCCAGCAGCCAGTTTTCCTACAATGAGCAGTTCTTC. Its translation: CASSQFSYNEQFF.

This CDR3 reads CASSPDRAASTDTQYF. The CDR3 bases are TGTGCCAGCAGCCCTGACAGGGCCGCAAGCACAGATACGCAGTATTTT. The V and J genes are TRBV6-5 and TRBJ2-3, with 7 bases aligning to TRBD1. From germline, CDR1 is MNHEY and CDR2 SVGAGI. This CDR3 contains 16 residues. The trim removed 6 bases at V and 0 bases at J, leaving 9 bases unmatched.

This clonotype was counted many times. The genes are TRBV12-5 and TRBJ2-5, with D possibly matching TRBD2 (5 bases). In germline, CDR1 is LGHNT, CDR2 FRNRAP. Trimming pared 2 bases from V and 4 bases from J, leaving 14 bases between. This CDR3 contains 15 residues. In nucleotides, the CDR3 is TGTGCTAGTGGTTTGTACCGAGGTGGAGGAGAGACCCAGTACTTC. It translates to CASGLYRGGGETQYF.

The chain combines TRBV20-1 with TRBJ2-1; 7 nucleotides line up with TRBD2. The CDR3 length is 14 residues. Germline assignment: CDR1 DFQATT and CDR2 SNEGSKA (reference sequence). CDR3 protein: CRVSGGGLRNEQFF. CDR3 DNA sequence: TGCAGGGTGTCGGGGGGAGGTCTGCGGAATGAGCAGTTCTTC.

As to this clonotype: The germline gene is not matched at one end of the junction; a read error may be the cause. This chain links TRBV7-9 with TRBJ1-4; the D is unclear. The germline gives CDR1 SEHNR, CDR2 FQNEAQ (reference sequence). CDR3 length: 15 residues. CDR3 in amino acids: CASTLNVRTNEKLFF. As DNA, the CDR3 is TGTGCCAGCACCTTAAACGTGAGAACTAATGAAAAACTGTTTTTT.

This clonotype was observed at least ten times. This chain connects TRBV9 to TRBJ2-7; D remains ambiguous. This CDR3 has 15 residues. In germline, CDR1 is SGDLS, CDR2 YYNGEE. With 0 bases removed from V and 0 bases from J, the gap between germline ends came to 10 bases. The CDR3: CASSVAAVSSYEQYF. The CDR3, as DNA: TGTGCCAGCAGCGTAGCGGCAGTCAGCTCCTACGAGCAGTACTTC.

This clonotype occurred a few times. The chain is built from TRBV18 and TRBJ2-3, with TRBD2 matching over 8 bases. The germline gives CDR1 KGHSH, CDR2 LQKENI. J gave up 4 bases and V 6 bases, and 6 bases lay outside the gene matches. The CDR3 runs 14 residues. DNA of the CDR3: TGTGCCAGCTCCCCCGGGGGGGGGCCAGATACGCAGTATTTT. Encoded protein: CASSPGGGPDTQYF.

V usage is TRBV11-2 and J usage is TRBJ2-5; TRBD2 might be the D (5 bases). Trimming took off 1 base at V and 5 bases at J, with 14 bases between the two ends. The germline V gene encodes CDR1 SGHAT and CDR2 FQNNGV. The CDR3 contains 15 residues. CDR3 amino acids: CASSLAGNPAETQYF. The CDR3 region has the DNA TGTGCCAGCAGCTTAGCGGGGAATCCTGCGGAGACCCAGTACTTC. Full variable domain (missing parts from reference TRBV11-2 and TRBJ2-5): EAGVAQSPRYKIIEKRQSVAFWCNPISGHATLYWYQQILGQGPKLLIQFQNNGVVDDSQLPKDRFSAERLKGVDSTLKIQPAKLEDSAVYLCASSLAGNPAETQYFGPGTRLLVL.

V and J are TRBV7-9 and TRBJ1-2; 8 bases fit TRBD1. The CDR3 runs to 14 residues. Trimming at V came to 8 bases and at J to 4 bases, leaving 9 bases not matched to a gene. The germline V gene encodes CDR1 SEHNR and CDR2 FQNEAQ (reference sequence). The CDR3 bases are TGTGCCAGCCAAACCATTGGACAGGGCTATGGCTACACCTTC. This translates into CASQTIGQGYGYTF.

This clonotype has just a few counts. CDR3 protein: CATSDHRGSGTDTQYF. The CDR3, as DNA: TGTGCCACCAGTGATCACAGGGGGTCAGGCACAGATACGCAGTATTTT. The chain employs TRBV24-1 and TRBJ2-3; the match to TRBD1 covers 8 bases. Germline V gene lookup returns CDR1 KGHDR and CDR2 SFDVKD. CDR3 length equals 16 residues. J was trimmed by 1 base and V by 3 bases; bases with no gene match: 5.

This chain uses TRBV10-3 with TRBJ1-1, with unresolved D. Trimming shortened V by 5 bases and J by 4 bases, and 11 bases separated the two germline ends. Germline V CDR1 and CDR2: ENHRY, SYGVKD. There are 13 residues in the CDR3. The CDR3 reads CAISREPGTEAFF. In DNA form, the CDR3 reads TGTGCCATCAGTAGGGAGCCGGGCACTGAAGCTTTCTTT.

Here the CDR3 DNA reads TGTGCCAGCAGGACCGGGACAAACGTCGGGGGTCCCACCTTC. This gives the protein CASRTGTNVGGPTF. V usage is TRBV12-3 or TRBV12-4 and J usage is TRBJ1-2; a weak D match, TRBD1 (6 bases). Trimming cost V 6 bases and J 13 bases, with 24 bases left between them. The CDR3 runs 14 residues.

The chain combines TRBV4-2 with TRBJ1-4; unclear D gene. Germline loops: CDR1 LGHNA, CDR2 YNFKEQ. This CDR3 spans 12 amino acids. V lost 0 bases, J lost 12 bases, and 8 bases lay in between. CDR3: CASSQDRRELFF. CDR3 in DNA: TGTGCCAGCAGCCAAGATCGGCGTGAACTGTTTTTT.

This clonotype was recorded a few times. The rearrangement uses TRBV5-1 and TRBJ1-2; 8 bases are a match to TRBD1. Germline CDR1 and CDR2: SGHRS and YFSETQ. The trim removed 5 bases at V and 0 bases at J, leaving 12 bases unmatched. The CDR3 has 17 residues. As DNA, the CDR3 is TGCGCCAGCAGTTATAGGAGACAGGGGCGGCCTAACTATGGCTACACCTTC. Protein sequence: CASSYRRQGRPNYGYTF.